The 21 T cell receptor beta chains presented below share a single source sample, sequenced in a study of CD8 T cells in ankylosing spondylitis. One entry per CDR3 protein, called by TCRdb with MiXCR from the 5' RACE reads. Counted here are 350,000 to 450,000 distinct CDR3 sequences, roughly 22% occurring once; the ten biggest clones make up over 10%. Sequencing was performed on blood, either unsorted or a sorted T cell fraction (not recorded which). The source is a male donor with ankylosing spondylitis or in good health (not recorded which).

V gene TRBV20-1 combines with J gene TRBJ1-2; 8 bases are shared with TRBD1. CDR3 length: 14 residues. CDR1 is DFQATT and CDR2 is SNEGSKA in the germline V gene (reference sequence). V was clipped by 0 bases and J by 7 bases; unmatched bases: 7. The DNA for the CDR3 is TGCAGTGCTAGAGATGAGGCAGGGGGCTTTGGCTACACCTTC. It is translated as CSARDEAGGFGYTF.

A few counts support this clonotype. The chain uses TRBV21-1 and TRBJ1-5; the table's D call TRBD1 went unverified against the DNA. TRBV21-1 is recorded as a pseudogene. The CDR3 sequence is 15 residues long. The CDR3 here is CASSKWAGGDQPQHF. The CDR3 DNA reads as TGTGCCAGCAGCAAATGGGCAGGGGGCGATCAGCCCCAGCATTTT.

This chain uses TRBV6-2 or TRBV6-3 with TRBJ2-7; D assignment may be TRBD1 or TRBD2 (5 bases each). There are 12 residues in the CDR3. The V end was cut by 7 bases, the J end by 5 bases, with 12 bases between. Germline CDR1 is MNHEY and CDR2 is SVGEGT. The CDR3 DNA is TGTGCCAGCACCGGGGCCTTCGACGAGCAGTACTTC. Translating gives CASTGAFDEQYF.

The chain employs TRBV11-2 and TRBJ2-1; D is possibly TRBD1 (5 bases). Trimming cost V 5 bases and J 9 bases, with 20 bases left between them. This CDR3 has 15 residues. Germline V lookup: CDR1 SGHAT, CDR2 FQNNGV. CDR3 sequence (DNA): TGTGCCAGCAGCACGACCGATGTGCAGGGCGGTGAGCAGTTCTTC. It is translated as CASSTTDVQGGEQFF.

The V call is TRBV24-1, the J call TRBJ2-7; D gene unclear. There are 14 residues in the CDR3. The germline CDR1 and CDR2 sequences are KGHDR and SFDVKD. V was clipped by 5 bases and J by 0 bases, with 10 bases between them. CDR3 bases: TGTGCCACCAGTGCTCGGGCGAGCTCCTACGAGCAGTACTTC. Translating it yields CATSARASSYEQYF.

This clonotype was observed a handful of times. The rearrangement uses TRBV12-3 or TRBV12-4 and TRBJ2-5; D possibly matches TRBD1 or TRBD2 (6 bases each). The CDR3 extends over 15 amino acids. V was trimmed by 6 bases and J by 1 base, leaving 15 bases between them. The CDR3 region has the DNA TGTGCCAGCAGGCCCCCGGGGGCTCGCCAAGAGACCCAGTACTTC. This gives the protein CASRPPGARQETQYF.

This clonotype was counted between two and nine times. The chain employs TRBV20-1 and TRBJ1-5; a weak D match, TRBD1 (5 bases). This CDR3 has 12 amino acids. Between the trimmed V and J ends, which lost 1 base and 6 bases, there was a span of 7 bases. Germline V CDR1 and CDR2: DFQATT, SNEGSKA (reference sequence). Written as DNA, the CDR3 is TGCAGTGCTAGAGTTAGGGGTCAGCCCCAGCATTTT. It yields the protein CSARVRGQPQHF.

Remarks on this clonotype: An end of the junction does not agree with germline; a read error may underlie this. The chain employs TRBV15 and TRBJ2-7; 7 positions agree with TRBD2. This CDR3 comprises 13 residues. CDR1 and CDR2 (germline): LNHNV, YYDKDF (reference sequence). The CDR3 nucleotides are TGTGCCACCAGCAGGACTAGCTCCTCCGAGCAGTACTTC. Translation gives CATSRTSSSEQYF.

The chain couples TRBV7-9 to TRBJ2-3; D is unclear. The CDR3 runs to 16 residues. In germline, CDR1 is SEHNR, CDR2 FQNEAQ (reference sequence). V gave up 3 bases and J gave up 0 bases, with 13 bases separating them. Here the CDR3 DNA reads TGTGCCAGCAGCTTCGTTGGAGAGGCTAGCACAGATACGCAGTATTTT. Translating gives CASSFVGEASTDTQYF.

Here the CDR3 DNA reads TGTGCCAGCAGCATTCAACTAGACGCAGAAAACACCGGGGAGCTGTTTTTT. Translated, it gives CASSIQLDAENTGELFF. This chain joins TRBV21-1 and TRBJ2-2; TRBD2 is the table's D call and was not checked against the DNA. TRBV21-1 is assigned pseudogene status. The CDR3 covers 17 residues.

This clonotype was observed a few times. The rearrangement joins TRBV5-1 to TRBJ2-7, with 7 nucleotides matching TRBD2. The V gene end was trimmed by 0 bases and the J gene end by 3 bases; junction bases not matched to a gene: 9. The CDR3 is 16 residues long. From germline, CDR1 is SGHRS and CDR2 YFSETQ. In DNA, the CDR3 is TGCGCCAGCAGCTTGGCGATAGCGGGCGGGTTCTACGAGCAGTACTTC. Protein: CASSLAIAGGFYEQYF.

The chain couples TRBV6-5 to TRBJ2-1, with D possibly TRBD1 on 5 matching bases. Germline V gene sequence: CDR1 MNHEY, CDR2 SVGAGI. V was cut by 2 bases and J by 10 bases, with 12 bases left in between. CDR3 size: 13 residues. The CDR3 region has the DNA TGTGCCAGCAGTTACGGGGCAGCGCGGGAGCAGTTCTTC. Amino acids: CASSYGAAREQFF.

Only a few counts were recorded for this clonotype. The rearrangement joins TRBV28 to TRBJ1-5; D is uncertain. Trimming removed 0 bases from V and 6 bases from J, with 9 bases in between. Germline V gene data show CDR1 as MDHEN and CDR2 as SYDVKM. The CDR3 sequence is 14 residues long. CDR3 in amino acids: CASSLWGAGQPQHF. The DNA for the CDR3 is TGTGCCAGCAGTTTATGGGGAGCGGGTCAGCCCCAGCATTTT.

The CDR3 DNA is TGTGCCACCAGTGACCGCAACGACAGAGAACTGTTTTTT. Its translation: CATSDRNDRELFF. The chain carries TRBV24-1 and TRBJ1-4, with a tentative D call TRBD1 (5 bases). This CDR3 is 13 amino acids long. V lost 4 bases to trimming and J lost 12 bases, with 14 bases between them. Germline V gene sequence: CDR1 KGHDR, CDR2 SFDVKD.

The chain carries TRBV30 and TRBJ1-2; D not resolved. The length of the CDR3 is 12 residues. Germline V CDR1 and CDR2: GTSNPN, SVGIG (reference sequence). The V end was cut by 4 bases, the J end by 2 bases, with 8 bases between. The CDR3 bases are TGTGCCTGGATGATGGAAAACTATGGCTACACCTTC. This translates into CAWMMENYGYTF.

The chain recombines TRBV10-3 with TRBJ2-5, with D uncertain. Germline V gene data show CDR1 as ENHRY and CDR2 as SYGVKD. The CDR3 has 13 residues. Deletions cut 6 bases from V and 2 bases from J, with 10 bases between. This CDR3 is CAIRPSSQETQYF. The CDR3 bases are TGTGCCATCAGGCCATCCTCACAAGAGACCCAGTACTTC.

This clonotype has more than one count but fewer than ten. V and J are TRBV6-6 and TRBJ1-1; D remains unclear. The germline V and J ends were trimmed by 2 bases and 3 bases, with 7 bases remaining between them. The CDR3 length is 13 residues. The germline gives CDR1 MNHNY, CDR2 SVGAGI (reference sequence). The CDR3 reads CASSYGVDTEAFF. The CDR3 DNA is TGTGCCAGCAGTTACGGAGTGGACACTGAAGCTTTCTTT.

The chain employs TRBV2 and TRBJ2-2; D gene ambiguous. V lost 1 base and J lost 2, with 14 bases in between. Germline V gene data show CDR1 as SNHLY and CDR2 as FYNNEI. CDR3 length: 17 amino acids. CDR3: CASSEVYAHRNTGELFF. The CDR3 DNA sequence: TGTGCCAGCAGTGAAGTATACGCACACCGAAACACCGGGGAGCTGTTTTTT.

CDR3 loop: CAWSYSGGPDTQYF. The CDR3, as DNA: TGTGCCTGGAGCTACAGCGGGGGGCCCGATACGCAGTATTTT. V usage is TRBV30 and J usage is TRBJ2-3; 9 bases agree with TRBD2. The CDR3 totals 14 residues. Trimming at V came to 3 bases and at J to 6 bases, leaving 7 bases not matched to a gene. Per germline, CDR1 GTSNPN and CDR2 SVGIG (reference sequence).

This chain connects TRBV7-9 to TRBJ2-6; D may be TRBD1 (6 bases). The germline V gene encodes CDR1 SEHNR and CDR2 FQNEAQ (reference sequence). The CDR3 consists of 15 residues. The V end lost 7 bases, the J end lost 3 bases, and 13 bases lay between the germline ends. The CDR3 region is CASTLGGYGANVLTF. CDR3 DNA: TGTGCCAGCACCCTAGGGGGTTATGGGGCCAACGTCCTGACTTTC.

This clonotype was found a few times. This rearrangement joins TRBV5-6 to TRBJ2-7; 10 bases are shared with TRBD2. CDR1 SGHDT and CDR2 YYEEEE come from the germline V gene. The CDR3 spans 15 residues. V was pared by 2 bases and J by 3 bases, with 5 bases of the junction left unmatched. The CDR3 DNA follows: TGTGCCAGCAGCTTTCGAGCGGGGGGGATCTACGAGCAGTACTTC. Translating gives CASSFRAGGIYEQYF. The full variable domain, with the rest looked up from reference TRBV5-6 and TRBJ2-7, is DAGVTQSPTHLIKTRGQQVTLRCSPKSGHDTVSWYQQALGQGPQFIFQYYEEEERQRGNFPDRFSGHQFPNYSSELNVNALLLGDSALYLCASSFRAGGIYEQYFGPGTRLTVT.